A single sample is the source of the 22 T cell receptor beta chains below, sequenced in a study of blood T cell repertoires in COVID-19. Data came from immunoSEQ multiplex PCR; TCRdb stores just in-frame clones and leaves some out. The sample carries roughly 53,000 clones, 90% recorded once. Sequenced sample: peripheral blood. These receptors were taken from a human donor in a cohort sampled during active COVID-19.

This chain connects TRBV5-6 to TRBJ2-7, with D tentatively TRBD2 (6 bases). The CDR3 consists of 14 residues. The V and J ends lost 5 bases and 2 bases respectively, with 14 bases between them. Per the germline V gene, CDR1 is SGHDT and CDR2 is YYEEEE. In DNA, the CDR3 is TGTGCCAGCAGTACAACACCGGGAGCCTACGAGCAGTACGTC. This translates into CASSTTPGAYEQYV.

V gene TRBV3-1 (or the pseudogene TRBV3-2) combines with J gene TRBJ2-7; 11 bases fit TRBD2. The germline V gene encodes CDR1 LGHDT and CDR2 YNNKEL (reference sequence). V trimming: 0 bases; J trimming: 2 bases; junction bases outside the gene matches: 3. The CDR3 totals 16 residues. The chain's CDR3 is CASSQEGLAGTYEQYF. The DNA of the CDR3 is TGTGCCAGCAGCCAAGAAGGACTAGCGGGTACCTACGAGCAGTACTTC.

This clone was observed a few times. V usage is TRBV28 and J usage is TRBJ2-7; possibly TRBD2 for D (6 bases). Trimming cost V 6 bases and J 5 bases, with 20 bases left between them. CDR3 length equals 15 residues. CDR1 is MDHEN and CDR2 is SYDVKM in the germline V gene. CDR3 amino acids: CASSTVGLGGNEQYF. Written as DNA, the CDR3 is TGTGCCAGCAGCACAGTGGGGCTGGGAGGCAACGAGCAGTACTTC.

The chain recombines TRBV19 with TRBJ2-1; D may be TRBD2 (5 bases). There are 15 residues in the CDR3. Trimming took off 7 bases at V and 4 bases at J, with 17 bases between the two ends. The germline gives CDR1 LNHDA, CDR2 SQIVND (reference sequence). CDR3 nucleotide sequence: TGTGCCAGTAAGGGCGGCCCAGCGGTGTACAATGAGCAGTTCTTC. Its protein is CASKGGPAVYNEQFF.

The rearrangement links TRBV29-1 to TRBJ2-7; 7 nucleotides agree with TRBD1. This CDR3 has 14 residues. Germline CDR1 and CDR2: SQVTM and ANQGSEA. The CDR3 spells CYVPKTGISYEQYV. The CDR3 DNA reads as TGCTACGTGCCCAAGACAGGGATATCCTACGAGCAGTACGTC.

The chain employs TRBV4-3 and TRBJ1-1, with a possible D match to TRBD1 (5 bases). V was pared by 0 bases and J by 4 bases, with 6 bases between. Germline V lookup: CDR1 LGHNA, CDR2 YSLEER. This CDR3 comprises 13 residues. In DNA, the CDR3 is TGCGCCAGCAGCCAAGAGGGGGGCACTGAAGCTTTCTTT. Amino acid sequence: CASSQEGGTEAFF.

The chain combines TRBV1 with TRBJ1-2; the table's D call, TRBD1, was not checked against the DNA. TRBV1 is a pseudogene segment. The CDR3 contains 16 residues. CDR3 in amino acids: CTSSLGLRNVVFGYTF. The CDR3 coding sequence is TGCACCAGCAGCCTCGGTCTCAGGAATGTGGTTTTTGGCTACACCTTC.

The chain employs TRBV4-2 and TRBJ1-3, with D possibly being TRBD1 (5 bases). CDR1 and CDR2 from the germline V gene are LGHNA and YNFKEQ. V was trimmed by 1 base and J by 3 bases, leaving 13 bases between them. The CDR3 runs to 16 residues. For the CDR3, the DNA is TGTGCCAGCAGCCAAGCCTTAAGGGGTGGTGGAAACACCATATATTTT. Translated: CASSQALRGGGNTIYF.

The rearrangement uses TRBV19 and TRBJ1-2; weak D call: TRBD1 (5 bases). Germline V gene sequence: CDR1 LNHDA, CDR2 SQIVND (reference sequence). Trimming took 7 bases from V and 8 from J, leaving 14 bases between them. The CDR3 is made up of 12 amino acids. CDR3 in DNA: TGTGCCAGTATGGGGTCAGGGCTCGGCTACACCTTC. This gives the protein CASMGSGLGYTF.

This sequence joins TRBV9 and TRBJ2-7, with 7 bases matching TRBD2. V shed 4 bases, J shed 2 bases, and the junction held 12 bases outside the gene matches. This CDR3 spans 16 amino acids. Germline CDR1 reads SGDLS; CDR2 reads YYNGEE. The CDR3 DNA reads TGTGCCAGCAGCCCCCCAGTGGCTAGCGGAACCTACGAGCAGTACTTC. Translation: CASSPPVASGTYEQYF.

The chain recombines TRBV30 with TRBJ2-7; D not certain. CDR3 length: 12 residues. The germline V gene has CDR1 GTSNPN and CDR2 SVGIG (reference sequence). The germline V and J ends were trimmed by 4 bases and 5 bases, with 12 bases remaining between them. The CDR3 loop reads CAWNEVMDEQYF. CDR3 in DNA: TGTGCCTGGAACGAGGTGATGGACGAGCAGTACTTC. The whole variable domain, remainder taken from reference TRBV30 and TRBJ2-7, is SQTIHQWPATLVQPVGSPLSLECTVEGTSNPNLYWYRQAAGRGLQLLFYSVGIGQISSEVPQNLSASRPQDRQFILSSKKLLLSDSGFYLCAWNEVMDEQYFGPGTRLTVT.

The rearrangement uses TRBV7-8 and TRBJ1-4; TRBD1 is a possible D gene (5 bases). The V gene lost 3 bases and the J gene lost 8 bases, with 13 bases spanning the gap. In germline, CDR1 is SGHVS, CDR2 FQNEAQ. The CDR3 totals 14 residues. CDR3 region: CASSFGQRGEKLFF. The CDR3 nucleotides read TGTGCCAGCAGCTTCGGGCAGCGGGGGGAAAAACTGTTTTTT. Variable domain in full (rest from reference TRBV7-8 and TRBJ1-4): GAGVSQSPRYKVAKRGQDVALRCDPISGHVSLFWYQQALGQGPEFLTYFQNEAQLDKSGLPSDRFFAERPEGSVSTLKIQRTQQEDSAVYLCASSFGQRGEKLFFGSGTQLSVL.

This clone was recorded once. The chain links TRBV6-5 to TRBJ1-2, with TRBD1 matching over 9 bases. Germline loops: CDR1 MNHEY, CDR2 SVGAGI. The CDR3 consists of 16 residues. The V and J ends lost 0 bases and 10 bases, in that order; junction bases with no gene match: 12. This chain's CDR3 is CASSYSPPGQGFDYTF. For the CDR3, the DNA is TGTGCCAGCAGTTACTCACCTCCGGGACAGGGTTTCGACTACACCTTC.

The V gene is TRBV6-5, the J gene TRBJ1-2; D possibly corresponds to TRBD1 (5 bases). Trimming stripped 0 bases from V and 5 bases from J, with 10 bases between. Germline CDR1 reads MNHEY; CDR2 reads SVGAGI. CDR3 length: 14 amino acids. The CDR3 protein is CASSYSGEGYGYTF. Written as DNA, the CDR3 is TGTGCCAGCAGTTACTCAGGGGAGGGATATGGCTACACCTTC.

V usage is TRBV11-2 and J usage is TRBJ2-7; 7 bases agree with TRBD2. The germline V gene encodes CDR1 SGHAT and CDR2 FQNNGV. Trimming at V came to 6 bases and at J to 3 bases, leaving 8 bases not matched to a gene. The length of the CDR3 is 14 residues. DNA for the CDR3: TGTGCCAGCAGTCGACTAGCACCTTTCTACGAGCAGTACTTC. This encodes CASSRLAPFYEQYF.

This CDR3 is CASSTGTSADTQYF. CDR3 nucleotide sequence: TGTGCCAGCAGCACAGGGACGAGTGCAGATACGCAGTATTTT. V usage is TRBV11-2 and J usage is TRBJ2-3; perhaps TRBD1 as D (6 bases). CDR1 is SGHAT, CDR2 FQNNGV, per germline. The germline V and J ends were trimmed by 5 bases and 4 bases, with 13 bases remaining between them. The CDR3 spans 14 residues. Variable domain in full (rest from reference TRBV11-2 and TRBJ2-3): EAGVAQSPRYKIIEKRQSVAFWCNPISGHATLYWYQQILGQGPKLLIQFQNNGVVDDSQLPKDRFSAERLKGVDSTLKIQPAKLEDSAVYLCASSTGTSADTQYFGPGTRLTVL.

The rearrangement joins TRBV19 to TRBJ2-4, with TRBD2 matching over 8 bases. This CDR3 is built from 17 residues. Germline CDR1 LNHDA, CDR2 SQIVND (reference sequence). V lost 1 base to trimming and J lost 2 bases; unmatched junction nucleotides: 7. Here the CDR3 reads CASSIAGGASTKNIQYF. CDR3 coding DNA: TGTGCCAGTAGTATAGCGGGAGGGGCTAGTACCAAAAACATTCAGTACTTC.

The J gene is TRBJ2-5, the V gene TRBV9; perhaps TRBD2 as D (5 bases). Germline V gene data show CDR1 as SGDLS and CDR2 as YYNGEE. The germline V and J ends were trimmed by 4 bases and 3 bases, with 13 bases remaining between them. This CDR3 has 14 residues. CDR3 sequence: CASSPRVAKETQYF. CDR3 coding DNA: TGTGCCAGCAGCCCGAGGGTGGCTAAAGAGACCCAGTACTTC. Full variable domain (rest looked up from reference TRBV9 and TRBJ2-5): DSGVTQTPKHLITATGQRVTLRCSPRSGDLSVYWYQQSLDQGLQFLIQYYNGEERAKGNILERFSAQQFPDLHSELNLSSLELGDSALYFCASSPRVAKETQYFGPGTRLLVL.

The V call is TRBV11-2, the J call TRBJ2-7, with TRBD1 identical over 11 bases. Per the germline V gene, CDR1 is SGHAT and CDR2 is FQNNGV. Germline trimming cut 5 bases from V and 2 bases from J; bases unmatched to any gene: 2. The CDR3 contains 14 residues. CDR3 sequence: CASSAGQGAYEQYF. The CDR3 nucleotides are TGTGCCAGCAGCGCGGGACAGGGGGCCTACGAGCAGTACTTC.

The chain joins TRBV10-3 to TRBJ2-7; the match to TRBD2 covers 14 bases. This CDR3 region has 18 residues. Germline V CDR1 and CDR2: ENHRY, SYGVKD. Germline trimming cut 3 bases from V and 6 bases from J; bases unmatched to any gene: 13. The CDR3 DNA reads as TGTGCCATCAGTGACCCGGGACTAGCGGGGGAGCCAGGAGCCGAGCAGTACGTC. Amino acid sequence: CAISDPGLAGEPGAEQYV.

Details on this clone: The junction differs from germline at one of its ends, possibly a read error. The chain is built from TRBV7-7 and TRBJ2-5; a weak D match, TRBD2 (5 bases). Per germline, CDR1 SSHAT and CDR2 FNYEAQ (reference sequence). The CDR3 extends over 15 amino acids. The CDR3 here is CASSPRVVAQETQYF. In nucleotides, the CDR3 is TGTGCTAGCAGCCCGAGGGTAGTGGCGCAAGAGACCCAGTACTTC.

This chain connects TRBV25-1 to TRBJ1-4; tentative D call: TRBD1 (5 bases). Per the germline V gene, CDR1 is MGHDK and CDR2 is SYGVNS. This CDR3 contains 15 residues. V lost 1 base and J 5 bases, leaving 11 bases between the germline ends. The CDR3 DNA follows: TGTGCCAGCAGTGAATTTGGGGGACTAAATGAAAAACTGTTTTTT. Translated, it gives CASSEFGGLNEKLFF.